This T cell receptor (beta chain) was sequenced for a study of radiation and T cells in renal cell carcinoma. This sample's time point: blood 2 weeks post-SBRT. Treatment meaning: 15 Gy SBRT to primary tumor, nephrectomy 4 weeks later. The table lists this clone with a few counts. Its cognate antigen is unknown. This CDR3 is built from 14 residues. Germline CDR1 and CDR2: SGHNT and YENEEA. V gave up 5 bases and J gave up 5 bases, with 13 bases separating them. Study-wide results and caveats: Baseline intratumoral clonotype presence is unknown without pretreatment biopsies. In blood, top tumor clones expanded by 2 weeks, shrinking by 4.

The table came from immunoSEQ multiplex PCR; TCRdb's copy has only in-frame clones and leaves some out. The table records tens of thousands of clones, more than 80% of them present only once. The receptor was isolated from a woman between 70 and 85 years old with renal cell carcinoma. The chain uses TRBV11-3 and TRBJ2-1; D uncertain. The source material was blood, sampled from a patient whose treatment included radiotherapy and nephrectomy. The CDR3 loop reads CASSATQVNNEQFF. CDR3 sequence (DNA): TGTGCCAGCAGCGCCACCCAAGTTAACAATGAGCAGTTCTTC.